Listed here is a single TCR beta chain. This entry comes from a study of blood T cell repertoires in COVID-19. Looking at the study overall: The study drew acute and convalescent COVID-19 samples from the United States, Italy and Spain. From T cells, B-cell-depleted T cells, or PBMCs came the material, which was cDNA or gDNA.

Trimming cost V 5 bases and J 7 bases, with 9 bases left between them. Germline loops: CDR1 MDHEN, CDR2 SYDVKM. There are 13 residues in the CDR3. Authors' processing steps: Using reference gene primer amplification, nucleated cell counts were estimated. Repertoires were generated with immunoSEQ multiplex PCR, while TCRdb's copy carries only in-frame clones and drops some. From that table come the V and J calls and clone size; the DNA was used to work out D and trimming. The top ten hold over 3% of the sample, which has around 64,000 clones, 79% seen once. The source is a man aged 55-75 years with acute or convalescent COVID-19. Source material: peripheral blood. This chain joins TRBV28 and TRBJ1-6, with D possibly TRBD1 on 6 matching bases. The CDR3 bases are TGTGCCAGCAGTGGACAGTGGAATTCACCCCTCCACTTT. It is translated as CASSGQWNSPLHF.